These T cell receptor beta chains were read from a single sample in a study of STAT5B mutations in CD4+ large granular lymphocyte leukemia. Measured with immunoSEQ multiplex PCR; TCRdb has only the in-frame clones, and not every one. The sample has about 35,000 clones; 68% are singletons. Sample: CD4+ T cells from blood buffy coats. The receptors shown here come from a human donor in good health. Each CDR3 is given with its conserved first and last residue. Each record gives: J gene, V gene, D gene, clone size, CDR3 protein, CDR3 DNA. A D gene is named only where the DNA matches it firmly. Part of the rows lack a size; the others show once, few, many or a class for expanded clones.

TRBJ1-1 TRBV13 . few CASRKIGEAFF TGTGCCAGCAGAAAGATCGGTGAAGCTTTCTTT
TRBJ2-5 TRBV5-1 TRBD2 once CASSLAGLAGGETQYF TGCGCCAGCAGCTTGGCAGGACTAGCGGGGGGGGAGACCCAGTACTTC
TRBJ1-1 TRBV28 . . CASSGGATEAFF TGTGCCAGCAGTGGGGGGGCCACTGAAGCTTTCTTT
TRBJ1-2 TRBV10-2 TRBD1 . CASSRDSEGYGYTF TGCGCCAGCAGCCGGGACAGCGAAGGCTATGGCTACACCTTC
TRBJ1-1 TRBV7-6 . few CASSPGKNTEAFF TGTGCCAGCAGCCCCGGAAAGAACACTGAAGCTTTCTTT
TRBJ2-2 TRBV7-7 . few CASSPKAGRLTGELFF TGTGCCAGCAGCCCAAAAGCAGGGCGGCTTACCGGGGAGCTGTTTTTT
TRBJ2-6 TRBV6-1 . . CASSEEGTGANVLTF TGTGCCAGCAGTGAAGAGGGGACTGGGGCCAACGTCCTGACTTTC
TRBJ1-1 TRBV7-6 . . CASSAGTEAFF TGTGCCAGCAGCGCCGGGACTGAAGCTTTCTTT
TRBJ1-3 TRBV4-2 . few CASSQSTGMGVYF TGTGCCAGCAGCCAATCTACAGGGATGGGTGTTTATTTT
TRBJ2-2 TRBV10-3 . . CAITPGPRSTGELFF TGTGCCATCACCCCGGGCCCGCGGAGCACCGGGGAGCTGTTTTTT
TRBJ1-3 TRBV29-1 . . CSVELEWSGNTIYF TGCAGCGTTGAATTGGAGTGGTCTGGAAACACCATATATTTT
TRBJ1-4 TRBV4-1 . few CASSQDLFGLGGIEKLFF TGCGCCAGCAGCCAAGATCTCTTCGGACTAGGGGGGATTGAAAAACTGTTTTTT
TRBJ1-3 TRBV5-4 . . CASSHTGTGNTIYF TGTGCCAGCAGCCACACCGGGACCGGAAACACCATATATTTT
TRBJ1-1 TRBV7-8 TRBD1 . CASSFGQARNTEAFF TGTGCCAGCAGCTTTGGACAGGCGAGGAACACTGAAGCTTTCTTT
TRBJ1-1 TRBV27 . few CASSFNSNTEAFF TGTGCCAGCAGTTTTAACTCGAACACTGAAGCTTTCTTT
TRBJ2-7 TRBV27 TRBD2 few CASSYLGGTSGYEQYF TGTGCCAGCAGCTACCTAGGTGGGACTAGCGGCTACGAGCAGTACTTC
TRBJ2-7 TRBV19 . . CASSIGQPLEQYF TGTGCCAGTAGTATTGGGCAACCCTTGGAGCAGTACTTC
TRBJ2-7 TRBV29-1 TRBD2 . CSATTSGKVEQYF TGCAGCGCCACGACTAGCGGGAAGGTCGAGCAGTACTTC
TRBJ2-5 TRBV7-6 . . CASSLATGFETQYF TGTGCCAGCAGCTTGGCGACAGGTTTTGAGACCCAGTACTTC
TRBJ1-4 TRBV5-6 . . CASSFDADEKLFF TGTGCCAGCAGCTTCGACGCGGATGAAAAACTGTTTTTT
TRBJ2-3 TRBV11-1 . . CASSLAGTDTQYF TGTGCCAGCAGCTTAGCTGGGACAGATACGCAGTATTTT
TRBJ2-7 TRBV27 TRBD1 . CASGRTGGYEQYF TGTGCCAGCGGCAGGACAGGGGGCTACGAGCAGTACTTC
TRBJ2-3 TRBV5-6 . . CASSPGTGDTQYF TGTGCCAGCAGCCCGGGGACGGGAGATACGCAGTATTTT
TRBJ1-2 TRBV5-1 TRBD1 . CASSPAGQGDGYTF TGCGCCAGCAGCCCCGCCGGACAGGGGGACGGCTACACCTTC
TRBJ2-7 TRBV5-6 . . CASSLQRYEQYF TGTGCCAGCAGCCTGCAACGCTACGAGCAGTACTTC
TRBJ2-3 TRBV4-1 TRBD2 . CASSQVVLAGGGTDTQYF TGCGCCAGCAGCCAAGTGGTCCTAGCGGGGGGGGGCACAGATACGCAGTATTTT
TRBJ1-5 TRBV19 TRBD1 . CASSVTGPNQPQHF TGTGCCAGTAGTGTGACAGGGCCCAATCAGCCCCAGCATTTT
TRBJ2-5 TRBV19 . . CASKGDFQETQYF TGTGCCAGCAAAGGGGACTTCCAAGAGACCCAGTACTTC
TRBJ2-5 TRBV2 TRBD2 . CASGRASGVETQYF TGTGCCAGCGGAAGGGCTAGCGGGGTTGAGACCCAGTACTTC
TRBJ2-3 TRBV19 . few CASSTTDTQYF TGTGCCAGTAGTACCACAGATACGCAGTATTTT
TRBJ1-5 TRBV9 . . CASSVDGVDQPQHF TGTGCCAGCAGCGTAGATGGGGTGGACCAGCCCCAGCATTTT
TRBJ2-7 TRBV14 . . CASSHKQGRGYEQYF TGTGCCAGCAGCCACAAACAGGGGAGGGGCTACGAGCAGTACTTC
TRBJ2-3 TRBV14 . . CASGGRTDQYF TGTGCCAGCGGAGGAAGGACAGATCAGTATTTT
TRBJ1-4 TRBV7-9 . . CASSPYSSTNEKLFF TGTGCCAGCAGCCCCTACAGCTCAACTAATGAAAAACTGTTTTTT
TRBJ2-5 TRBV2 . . CASRRLVGETQYF TGTGCCAGCAGACGACTAGTCGGTGAGACCCAGTACTTC
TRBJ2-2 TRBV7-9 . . CASSSAVPGELFF TGTGCCAGCAGCTCCGCGGTCCCCGGGGAGCTGTTTTTT
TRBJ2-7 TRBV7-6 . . CASSPTFPISYEQYF TGTGCCAGCAGCCCGACTTTTCCCATCTCCTACGAGCAGTACTTC
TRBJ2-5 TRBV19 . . CASSIVRGETQYF TGTGCCAGTAGTATAGTCCGGGGAGAGACCCAGTACTTC
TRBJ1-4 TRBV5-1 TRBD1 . CASSQATGVEEKLFF TGCGCCAGCAGTCAAGCAACAGGGGTGGAAGAAAAACTGTTTTTT
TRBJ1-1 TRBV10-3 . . CAPTRHRDGYTEAFF TGTGCCCCAACCCGACACCGGGACGGGTATACTGAAGCTTTCTTT
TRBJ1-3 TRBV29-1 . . CSVHEATPSSGNTIYF TGCAGCGTTCACGAGGCGACTCCGAGCTCTGGAAACACCATATATTTT
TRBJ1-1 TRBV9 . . CASSLHGDTEAFF TGTGCCAGCAGCCTACATGGGGACACTGAAGCTTTCTTT